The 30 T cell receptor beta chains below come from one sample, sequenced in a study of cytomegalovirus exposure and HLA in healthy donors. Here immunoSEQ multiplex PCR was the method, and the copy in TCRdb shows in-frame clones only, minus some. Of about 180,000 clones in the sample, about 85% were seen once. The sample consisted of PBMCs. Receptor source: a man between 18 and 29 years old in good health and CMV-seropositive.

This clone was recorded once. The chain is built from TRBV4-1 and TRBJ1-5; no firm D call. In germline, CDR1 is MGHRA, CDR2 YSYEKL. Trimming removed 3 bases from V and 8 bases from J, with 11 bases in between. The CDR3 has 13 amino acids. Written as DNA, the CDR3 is TGCGCCAGCAGCCAGGACTACATCAAGCCCCAGCATTTT. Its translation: CASSQDYIKPQHF.

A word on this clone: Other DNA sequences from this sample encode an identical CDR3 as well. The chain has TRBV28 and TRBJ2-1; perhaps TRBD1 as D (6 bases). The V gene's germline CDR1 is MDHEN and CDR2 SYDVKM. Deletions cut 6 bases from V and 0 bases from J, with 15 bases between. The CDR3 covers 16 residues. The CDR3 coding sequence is TGTGCCAGCAGCCTGACAGGAGACAGCTCCTACAATGAGCAGTTCTTC. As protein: CASSLTGDSSYNEQFF.

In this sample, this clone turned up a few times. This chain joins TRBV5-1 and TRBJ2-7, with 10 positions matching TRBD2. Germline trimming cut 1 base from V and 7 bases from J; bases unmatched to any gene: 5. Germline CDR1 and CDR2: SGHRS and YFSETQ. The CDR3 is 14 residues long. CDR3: CASSLLAGGHEQYF. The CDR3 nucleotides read TGCGCCAGCAGCTTGTTAGCGGGAGGTCATGAGCAGTACTTC.

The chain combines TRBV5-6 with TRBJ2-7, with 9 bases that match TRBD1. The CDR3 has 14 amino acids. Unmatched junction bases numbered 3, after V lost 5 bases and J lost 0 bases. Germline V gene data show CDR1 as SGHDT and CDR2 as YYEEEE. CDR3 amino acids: CASSWGQGSYEQYF. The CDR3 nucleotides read TGTGCCAGCAGTTGGGGACAGGGCTCCTACGAGCAGTACTTC.

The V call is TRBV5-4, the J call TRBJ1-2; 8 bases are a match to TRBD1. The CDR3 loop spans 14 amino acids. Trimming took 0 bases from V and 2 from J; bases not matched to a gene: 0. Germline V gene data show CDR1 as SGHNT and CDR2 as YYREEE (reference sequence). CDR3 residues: CASSLGTGNYGYTF. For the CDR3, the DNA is TGTGCCAGCAGCTTGGGGACAGGGAACTATGGCTACACCTTC.

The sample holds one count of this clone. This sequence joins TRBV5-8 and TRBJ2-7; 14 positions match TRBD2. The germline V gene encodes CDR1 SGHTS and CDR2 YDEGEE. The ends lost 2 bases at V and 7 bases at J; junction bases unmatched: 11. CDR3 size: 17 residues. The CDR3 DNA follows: TGTGCCAGCAGCTTCGAACCGGGACTAGCGGGAGACCGGGAGCAGTACTTC. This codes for CASSFEPGLAGDREQYF.

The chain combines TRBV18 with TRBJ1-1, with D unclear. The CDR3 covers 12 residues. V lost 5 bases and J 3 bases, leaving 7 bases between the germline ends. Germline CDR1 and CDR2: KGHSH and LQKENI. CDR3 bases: TGTGCCAGCTCATCGTCCGACACTGAAGCTTTCTTT. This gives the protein CASSSSDTEAFF.

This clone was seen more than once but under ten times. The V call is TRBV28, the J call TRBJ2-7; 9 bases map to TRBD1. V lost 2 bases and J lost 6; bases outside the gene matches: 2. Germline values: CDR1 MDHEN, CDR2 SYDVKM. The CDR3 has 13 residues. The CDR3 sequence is CASSLGDRVEQYF. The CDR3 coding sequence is TGTGCCAGCAGTTTAGGGGACAGGGTCGAGCAGTACTTC.

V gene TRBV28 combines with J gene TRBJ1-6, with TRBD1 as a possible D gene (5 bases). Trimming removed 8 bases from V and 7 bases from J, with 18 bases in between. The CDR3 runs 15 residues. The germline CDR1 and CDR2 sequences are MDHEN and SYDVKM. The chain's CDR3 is CASAPSTVLNSPLHF. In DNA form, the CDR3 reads TGTGCCAGCGCGCCGTCGACAGTTCTAAATTCACCCCTCCACTTT.

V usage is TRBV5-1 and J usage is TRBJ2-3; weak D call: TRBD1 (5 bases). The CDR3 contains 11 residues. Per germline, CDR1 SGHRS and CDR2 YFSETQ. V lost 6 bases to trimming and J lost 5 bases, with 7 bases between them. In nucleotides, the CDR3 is TGCGCCAGCAAAAGGGGAGATACGCAGTATTTT. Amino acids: CASKRGDTQYF.

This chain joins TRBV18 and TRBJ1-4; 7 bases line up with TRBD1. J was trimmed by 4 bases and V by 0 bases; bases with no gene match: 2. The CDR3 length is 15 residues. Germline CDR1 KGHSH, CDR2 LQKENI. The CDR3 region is CASSPPQGDNEKLFF. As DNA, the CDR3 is TGTGCCAGCTCACCACCCCAGGGGGATAATGAAAAACTGTTTTTT.

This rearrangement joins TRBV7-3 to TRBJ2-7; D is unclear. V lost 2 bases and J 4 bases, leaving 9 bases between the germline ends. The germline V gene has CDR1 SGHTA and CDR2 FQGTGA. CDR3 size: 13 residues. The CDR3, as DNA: TGTGCCAGCAGCTTATCGGGTTCGTACGAGCAGTACTTC. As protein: CASSLSGSYEQYF. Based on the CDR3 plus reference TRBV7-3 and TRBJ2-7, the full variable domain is GAGVSQTPSNKVTEKGKYVELRCDPISGHTALYWYRQSLGQGPEFLIYFQGTGAADDSGLPNDRFFAVRPEGSVSTLKIQRTERGDSAVYLCASSLSGSYEQYFGPGTRLTVT.

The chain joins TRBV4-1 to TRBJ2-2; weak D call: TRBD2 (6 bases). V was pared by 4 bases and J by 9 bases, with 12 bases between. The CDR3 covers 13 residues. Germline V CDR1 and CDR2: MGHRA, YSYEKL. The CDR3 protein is CASSLGGSRELFF. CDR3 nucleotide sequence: TGCGCCAGCAGCCTCGGGGGTTCTCGGGAGCTGTTTTTT.

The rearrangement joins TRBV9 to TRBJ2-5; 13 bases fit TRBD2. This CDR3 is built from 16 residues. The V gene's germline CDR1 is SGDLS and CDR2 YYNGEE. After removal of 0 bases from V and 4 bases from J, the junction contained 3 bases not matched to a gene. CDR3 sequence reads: CASSVGTSGRVETQYF. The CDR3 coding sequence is TGTGCCAGCAGCGTAGGAACTAGCGGGAGGGTAGAGACCCAGTACTTC.

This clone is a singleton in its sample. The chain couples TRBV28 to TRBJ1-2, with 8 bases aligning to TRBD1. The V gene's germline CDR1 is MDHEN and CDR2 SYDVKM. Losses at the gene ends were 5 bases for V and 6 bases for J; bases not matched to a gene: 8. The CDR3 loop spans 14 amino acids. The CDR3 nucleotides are TGTGCCAGCAGTCCCCCAGCAGGGGGCGATGGCTACACCTTC. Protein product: CASSPPAGGDGYTF.

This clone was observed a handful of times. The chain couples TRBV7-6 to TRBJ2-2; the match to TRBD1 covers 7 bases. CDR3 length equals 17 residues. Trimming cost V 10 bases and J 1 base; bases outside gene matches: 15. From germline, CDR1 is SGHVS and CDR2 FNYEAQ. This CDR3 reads CATRINPNRGNTGELFF. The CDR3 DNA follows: TGTGCCACCAGGATAAACCCAAACAGGGGGAACACCGGGGAGCTGTTTTTT. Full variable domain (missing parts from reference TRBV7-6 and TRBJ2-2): GAGVSQSPRYKVTKRGQDVALRCDPISGHVSLYWYRQALGQGPEFLTYFNYEAQQDKSGLPNDRFSAERPEGSISTLTIQRTEQRDSAMYRCATRINPNRGNTGELFFGEGSRLTVL.

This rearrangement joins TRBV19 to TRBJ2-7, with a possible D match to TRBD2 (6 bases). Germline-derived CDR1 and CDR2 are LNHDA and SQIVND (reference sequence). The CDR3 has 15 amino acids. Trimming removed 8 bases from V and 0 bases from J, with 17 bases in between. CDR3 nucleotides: TGTGCCAGTGCATCTGGAGGGGCGAACTCCTACGAGCAGTACTTC. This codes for CASASGGANSYEQYF.

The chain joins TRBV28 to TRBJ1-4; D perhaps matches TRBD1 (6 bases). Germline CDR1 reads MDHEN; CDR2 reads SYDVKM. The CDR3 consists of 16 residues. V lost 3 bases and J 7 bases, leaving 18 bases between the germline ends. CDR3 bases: TGTGCCAGCAGTTTGGGGTTCGGCAGGGGTAGTGAAAAACTGTTTTTT. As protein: CASSLGFGRGSEKLFF.

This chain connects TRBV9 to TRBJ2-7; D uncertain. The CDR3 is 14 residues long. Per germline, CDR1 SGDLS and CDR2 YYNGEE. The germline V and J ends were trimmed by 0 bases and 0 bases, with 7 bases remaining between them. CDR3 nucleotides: TGTGCCAGCAGCGTAGGTTTAAACTCCTACGAGCAGTACTTC. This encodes CASSVGLNSYEQYF.

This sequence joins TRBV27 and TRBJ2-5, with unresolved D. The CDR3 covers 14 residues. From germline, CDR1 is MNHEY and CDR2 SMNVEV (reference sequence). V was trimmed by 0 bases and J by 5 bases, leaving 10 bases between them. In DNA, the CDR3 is TGTGCCAGCAGTTTATCTCGACTTGCGGAGACCCAGTACTTC. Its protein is CASSLSRLAETQYF.

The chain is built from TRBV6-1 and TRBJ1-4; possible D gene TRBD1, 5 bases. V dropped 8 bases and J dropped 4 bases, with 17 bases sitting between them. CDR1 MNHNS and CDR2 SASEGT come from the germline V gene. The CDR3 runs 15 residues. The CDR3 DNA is TGTGCCAGCCGAACAGGCGCCACCTATAATGAAAAACTGTTTTTT. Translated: CASRTGATYNEKLFF.

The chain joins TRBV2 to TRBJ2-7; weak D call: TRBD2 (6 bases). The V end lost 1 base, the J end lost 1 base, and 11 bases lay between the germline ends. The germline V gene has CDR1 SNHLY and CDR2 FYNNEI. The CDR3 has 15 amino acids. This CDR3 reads CASSEGGGYSYEQYF. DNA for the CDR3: TGTGCCAGCAGTGAAGGCGGAGGGTATTCCTACGAGCAGTACTTC.

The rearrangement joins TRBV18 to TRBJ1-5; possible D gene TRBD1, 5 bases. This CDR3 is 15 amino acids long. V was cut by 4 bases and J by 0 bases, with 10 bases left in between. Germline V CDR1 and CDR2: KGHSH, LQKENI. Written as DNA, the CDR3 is TGTGCCAGCTCACTGGGGCAATATAGCAATCAGCCCCAGCATTTT. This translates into CASSLGQYSNQPQHF.

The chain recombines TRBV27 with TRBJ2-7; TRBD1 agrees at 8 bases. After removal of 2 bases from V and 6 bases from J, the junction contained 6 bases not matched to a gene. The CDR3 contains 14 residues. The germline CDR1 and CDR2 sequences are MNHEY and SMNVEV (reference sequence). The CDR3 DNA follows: TGTGCCAGCAGTTTACAGGGGGCGCCTCGCGAGCAGTACTTC. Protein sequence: CASSLQGAPREQYF.

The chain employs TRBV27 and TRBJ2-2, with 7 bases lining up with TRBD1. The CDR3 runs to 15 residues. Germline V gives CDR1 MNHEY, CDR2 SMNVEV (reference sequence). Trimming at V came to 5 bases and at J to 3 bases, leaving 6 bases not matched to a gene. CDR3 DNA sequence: TGTGCCAGCAGTCCCGACAGGGTCTACACCGGGGAGCTGTTTTTT. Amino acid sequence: CASSPDRVYTGELFF.

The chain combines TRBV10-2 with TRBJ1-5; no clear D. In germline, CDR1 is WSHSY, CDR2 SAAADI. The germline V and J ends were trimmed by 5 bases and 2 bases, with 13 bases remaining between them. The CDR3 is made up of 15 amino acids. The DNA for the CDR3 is TGCGCCAGCAGTCTTTCGGGATTCGGCAATCAGCCCCAGCATTTT. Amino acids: CASSLSGFGNQPQHF.

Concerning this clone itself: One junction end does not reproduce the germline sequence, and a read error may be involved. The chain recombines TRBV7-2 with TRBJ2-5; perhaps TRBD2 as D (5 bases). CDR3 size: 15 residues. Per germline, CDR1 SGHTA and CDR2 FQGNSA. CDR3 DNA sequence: TGTGCCAGCAGCTCCCTAACGGGGAGAAGAGAGGCCCAGTACTTC. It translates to CASSSLTGRREAQYF.

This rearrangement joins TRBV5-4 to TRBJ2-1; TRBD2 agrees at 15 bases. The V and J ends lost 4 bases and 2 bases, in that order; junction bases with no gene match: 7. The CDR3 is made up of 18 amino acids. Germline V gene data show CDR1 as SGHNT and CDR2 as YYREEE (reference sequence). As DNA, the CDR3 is TGTGCCAGCAGCGTAGGACTAGCGGGAGGGCCCACCTACAATGAGCAGTTCTTC. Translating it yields CASSVGLAGGPTYNEQFF. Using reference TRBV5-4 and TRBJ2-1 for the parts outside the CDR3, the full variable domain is ETGVTQSPTHLIKTRGQQVTLRCSSQSGHNTVSWYQQALGQGPQFIFQYYREEENGRGNFPPRFSGLQFPNYSSELNVNALELDDSALYLCASSVGLAGGPTYNEQFFGPGTRLTVL.

The DNA for the CDR3 is TGTGCCAGCAGCTCAGAGGAGGGAGAGGGGGAGACCCAGTACTTC. Translation gives CASSSEEGEGETQYF. This chain uses TRBV9 with TRBJ2-5; TRBD2 is a possible D gene (6 bases). Looked up from germline, CDR1 is SGDLS and CDR2 is YYNGEE. V lost 4 bases, J lost 5 bases, and 18 bases lay in between. This CDR3 region has 15 residues.

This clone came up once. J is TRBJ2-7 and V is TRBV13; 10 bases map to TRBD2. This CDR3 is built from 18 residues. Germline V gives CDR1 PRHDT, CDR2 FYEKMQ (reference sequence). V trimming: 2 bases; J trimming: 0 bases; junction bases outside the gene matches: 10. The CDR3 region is CASSLPRLAGDSSYEQYF. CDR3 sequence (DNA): TGTGCCAGCAGCTTACCTAGACTAGCGGGCGATAGCTCCTACGAGCAGTACTTC. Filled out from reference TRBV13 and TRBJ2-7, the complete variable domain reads AAGVIQSPRHLIKEKRETATLKCYPIPRHDTVYWYQQGPGQDPQFLISFYEKMQSDKGSIPDRFSAQQFSDYHSELNMSSLELGDSALYFCASSLPRLAGDSSYEQYFGPGTRLTVT.